This T cell receptor (beta chain) was profiled in a study of blood T cell repertoires in COVID-19. Study-level background: Nucleic acid was either cDNA or gDNA, and it came from T cells, B-cell-depleted T cells, or PBMCs.

The method was immunoSEQ multiplex PCR; TCRdb's version includes in-frame clones alone and lacks a portion of them. Here the sample spans 250,000 to 350,000 clones, almost 90% being singletons. Individuals aged about 18 to 89 years were recruited from roughly 23 US areas. Cohorts were determined from participant-reported clinical history. Germline-derived CDR1 and CDR2 are LNHDA and SQIVND (reference sequence). This CDR3 spans 15 amino acids. V lost 4 bases, J lost 8 bases, and 10 bases stayed unmatched. The TCR was taken from a woman aged 18-35 years with acute COVID-19. Sequenced input: PBMCs or T cells enriched from blood (not recorded which). The chain is built from TRBV19 and TRBJ1-2, with 10 nucleotides matching TRBD1. Here the CDR3 DNA reads TGTGCCAGTAGTAACCGGGACAGGGGCTCGGAAGGCTACACCTTC. As protein: CASSNRDRGSEGYTF.